This T cell receptor (beta chain) is from a study of blood T cells in healthy people across ages. A minimum of 6 micrograms of total RNA was extracted per sample. Regarding the study as a whole: For the donors, CMV status was unknown and possibly confounded expanded clonotype changes.

This clonotype was recorded a few times. Its antigen is still unknown. The authors ran a second PCR of roughly 7 to 11 cycles using a sample-barcoded 5' primer and a J-beta primer mix. Each CDR3 protein is one row after TCRdb ran MiXCR on the 5' RACE reads. In the table there are roughly 500,000 distinct CDR3 sequences, about 26% of which are singletons. Material: blood. The receptor's source is a woman in her seventies in good health.

The CDR3 loop is CASSEQRLSTGELFF. CDR3 DNA sequence: TGTGCCAGCAGTGAACAGAGATTGAGTACCGGGGAGCTGTTTTTT. The gene calls are TRBV2 and TRBJ2-2, with D unclear. Trimming took 2 bases from V and 5 from J, leaving 12 bases between them. This CDR3 is 15 amino acids long. Germline V CDR1 and CDR2: SNHLY, FYNNEI. Using reference TRBV2 and TRBJ2-2 for the parts outside the CDR3, the full variable domain is EPEVTQTPSHQVTQMGQEVILRCVPISNHLYFYWYRQILGQKVEFLVSFYNNEISEKSEIFDDQFSVERPDGSNFTLKIRSTKLEDSAMYFCASSEQRLSTGELFFGEGSRLTVL.